The source of this TCR beta chain is a study of PD-L1 blockade in urothelial cancer. About the study: Of around 31 patients, some 24 were males with bladder-origin urothelial cancer. Researchers looked at the blood 3 weeks (second dose) and 6 weeks after treatment began.

Assay used: immunoSEQ multiplex PCR; TCRdb lists only in-frame clones, some missing. The repertoire holds around 100,000 clones, with 91% as singletons. This CDR3 has 15 amino acids. Germline V lookup: CDR1 SGHAT, CDR2 FQNNGV. With 1 base clipped from V and 7 bases from J, the junction kept 6 bases outside the gene matches. As to time point: peripheral blood 6 weeks after treatment start. The patients' disease, urothelial carcinoma, was locally advanced or metastatic. Material: PBMCs, obtained around atezolizumab (anti-PD-L1) treatment. The receptor comes from a man in his sixties with urothelial cancer. V gene TRBV11-2 combines with J gene TRBJ2-7, with 11 bases aligning to TRBD2. CDR3 in DNA: TGTGCCAGCAGCTTAGTGTCACTAGCGGGAGTAGAGCAGTACTTC. Amino acid sequence: CASSLVSLAGVEQYF.